This T cell receptor beta chain was sequenced in a study of T cell responses to AZD1222 COVID-19 vaccine. Produced via immunoSEQ multiplex PCR; TCRdb's table is partial and in-frame only. In the table there are about 130,000 clones, about nine tenths of which are singletons. The CDR3 sequence is 12 residues long. Looked up from germline, CDR1 is KGHDR and CDR2 is SFDVKD. The V end was cut by 7 bases, the J end by 7 bases, with 10 bases between. The chain combines TRBV24-1 with TRBJ2-1; D unclear. The clonotype was recovered from an adult in good health. Specimen: peripheral blood, collected on day 0 of AZD1222 vaccination. CDR3 in DNA: TGTGCCACCAGCCAAGATAAGAATGAGCAGTTCTTC. Its translation: CATSQDKNEQFF.